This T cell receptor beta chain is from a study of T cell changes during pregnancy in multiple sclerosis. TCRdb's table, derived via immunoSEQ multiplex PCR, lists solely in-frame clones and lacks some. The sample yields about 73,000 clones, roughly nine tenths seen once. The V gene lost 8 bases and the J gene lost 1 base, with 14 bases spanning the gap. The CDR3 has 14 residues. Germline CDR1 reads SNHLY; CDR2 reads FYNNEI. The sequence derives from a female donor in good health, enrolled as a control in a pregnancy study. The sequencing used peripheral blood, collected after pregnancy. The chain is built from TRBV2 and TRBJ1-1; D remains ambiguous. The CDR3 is CASEGYGSNTEAFF. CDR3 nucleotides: TGTGCCAGCGAGGGATACGGCTCGAACACTGAAGCTTTCTTT. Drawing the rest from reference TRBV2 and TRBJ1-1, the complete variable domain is EPEVTQTPSHQVTQMGQEVILRCVPISNHLYFYWYRQILGQKVEFLVSFYNNEISEKSEIFDDQFSVERPDGSNFTLKIRSTKLEDSAMYFCASEGYGSNTEAFFGQGTRLTVV.